The rows below give T cell receptor beta chains drawn from one sample of a study of beta chain features in type 1 diabetes. The assay was immunoSEQ multiplex PCR, and TCRdb's table has in-frame clones only and misses some. This sample has under 900,000 clones, with roughly 16% found just once. Sequencing was done on a sample of naive CD4+ T cells from blood. The receptors originated from a woman under 30 in good health. The CDR3 runs from the conserved cysteine through the conserved F or W. Size tells how often a clone was seen (once, few, many) or the class of an expanded clone, and some rows leave it out.

CASSLLAGSTDTQYF,TRBV7-6,.,TRBJ2-3,15
CATSREDSQETQYF,TRBV15,few,TRBJ2-5,14
CASSLQDTADTEAFF,TRBV18,.,TRBJ1-1,15
CSVGTRLTDTDTQYF,TRBV29-1,few,TRBJ2-3,15
CASSRTGTVGGYTF,TRBV6-5,few,TRBJ1-2,14
CASRADRVSNIQYF,TRBV6-6,.,TRBJ2-4,14
CASSQGSEGNYGYTF,TRBV4-3,.,TRBJ1-2,15
CASSFQRQPDTQYF,TRBV7-3,.,TRBJ2-3,14
CASSQVRIPYEQYF,TRBV11-2,few,TRBJ2-7,14
CASSLAPGQGYGYTF,TRBV5-1,.,TRBJ1-2,15
CASSYYTGGGYYEQYF,TRBV7-2,few,TRBJ2-7,16
CASSPGTGPGNTIYF,TRBV28,few,TRBJ1-3,15
CASRLPGGPTYEQFF,TRBV6-6,.,TRBJ2-1,15
CASSGRGLQETQYF,TRBV19,few,TRBJ2-5,14
CASSYLSTEAFF,TRBV28,.,TRBJ1-1,12
CASSLALIGTGNEQFF,TRBV7-2,few,TRBJ2-1,16
CASSLAAEYTEAFF,TRBV7-3,.,TRBJ1-1,14
CASSYGQGSTDTQYF,TRBV18,few,TRBJ2-3,15
CASSGLYTQYF,TRBV6-1,.,TRBJ2-3,11
CASRDGTAKTAFF,TRBV6-6,.,TRBJ1-1,13
CASSFSGTVEQYF,TRBV28,.,TRBJ2-7,13
CASQGQASRHNEQFF,TRBV2,few,TRBJ2-1,15
CASTGNYEQYF,TRBV28,few,TRBJ2-7,11
CASSWVGTGAGAFF,TRBV7-2,few,TRBJ1-1,14
CASSTRTGAEAFF,TRBV19,few,TRBJ1-1,13
CASSFLGTSVYNEQFF,TRBV28,few,TRBJ2-1,16
CASSLAGGTGGNTIYF,TRBV7-9,.,TRBJ1-3,16
CASSYMDTNIQYF,TRBV6-5,.,TRBJ2-4,13
CASSLPVGDTQYF,TRBV7-8,.,TRBJ2-3,13
CASSLVSGGGSRNEQFF,TRBV5-1,.,TRBJ2-1,17
CAISDRGQAKNIQYF,TRBV10-3,.,TRBJ2-4,15
CASSFGPTDTQYF,TRBV7-2,few,TRBJ2-3,13
CASSFPGTGLKTQYF,TRBV7-2,.,TRBJ2-5,15
CASSVTDTSGGSGANVLTF,TRBV9,.,TRBJ2-6,19
CASSSSWTVAYEQYF,TRBV27,few,TRBJ2-7,15
CASSLKQGADTQYF,TRBV14,.,TRBJ2-3,14
CSVLAPLQETQYF,TRBV29-1,few,TRBJ2-5,13
CASSSVAGGPYEQYF,TRBV7-2,few,TRBJ2-7,15
CASSLDWAGGQFGQFF,TRBV11-2,few,TRBJ2-1,16
CSVGQARGSYGYTF,TRBV29-1,few,TRBJ1-2,14
CASRQWAETQYF,TRBV21-1,few,TRBJ2-5,12
CASSLPGTSVYEQYF,TRBV19,.,TRBJ2-7,15
CSARVRGEQYF,TRBV20-1,few,TRBJ2-7,11
CASGERQGEAFF,TRBV2,few,TRBJ1-1,12
CASSQDDRDPYGYTF,TRBV4-1,.,TRBJ1-2,15
CASSRDPWVNQPQHF,TRBV10-3,.,TRBJ1-5,15
CAIRGLRNQPQHF,TRBV6-6,.,TRBJ1-5,13